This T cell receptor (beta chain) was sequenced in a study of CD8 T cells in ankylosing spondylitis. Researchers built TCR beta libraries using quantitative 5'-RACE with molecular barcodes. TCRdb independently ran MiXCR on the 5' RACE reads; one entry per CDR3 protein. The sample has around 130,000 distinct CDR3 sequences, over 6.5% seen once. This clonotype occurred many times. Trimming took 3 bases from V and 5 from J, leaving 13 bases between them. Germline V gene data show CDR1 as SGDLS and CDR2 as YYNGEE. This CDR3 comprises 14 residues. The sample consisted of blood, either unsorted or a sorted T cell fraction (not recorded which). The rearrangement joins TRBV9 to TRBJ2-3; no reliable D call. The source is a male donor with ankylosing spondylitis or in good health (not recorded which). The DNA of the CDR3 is TGTGCCAGCAGCGACCGTAGCCGAGGAGATACGCAGTATTTT. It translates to CASSDRSRGDTQYF.